This TCR beta chain comes out of a study of cytomegalovirus exposure and HLA in healthy donors (dated by TCRdb to 2016 to 2017). Some background on the complete study: An earlier analysis of approximately 600 of the donors reported 276 Gb of sequence data and 117 million unique TCR beta sequences from about 180 million T cells. The study profiled the T cell repertoires of 500 to 800 subjects by immunosequencing and related them to cytomegalovirus serostatus. Approximately 300 gigabases of sequencing data and 70 million to 100 million unique TCR sequences were included in an early release covering several hundred HLA-typed donors. The study was designed to test whether signatures of past pathogen exposure could be identified by cataloging public T cell receptors. On average, over 200,000 unique TCR beta nucleotide sequences were sequenced per donor among roughly 430 genotyped donors of the cohort, with 15% to 20% of those sequences being non-productive. About five DR-DQ haplotypes were handled as single units for association and clustering, since linkage in the cohort was strong. Typing coverage varied by locus: roughly 620-640 donors for A, B, C, DRB1 and DQB1; approximately 500 for DQA1; around 610 for DPA1; fewer than 480 for DPB1. Alongside the repertoire data, information on donor age, sex, ethnicity and CMV serostatus was compiled. HLA typing included class I and class II loci at four-digit resolution. An earlier analysis of 587 of the donors used high-throughput TCR beta sequencing to judge whether each TCR beta V gene segment behaved as functional or pseudogenic. A later analysis re-examined previously published TCR beta repertoires from more than 650 donors and added high-resolution HLA genotyping to investigate patterns of TCR occurrence. Every repertoire in the discovery cohort had been generated on one and the same sequencing platform. A separate validation cohort of 100 to 150 different subjects was used in addition to the roughly 640-subject first cohort. The study combined high-throughput TCR immunosequencing, statistical association of individual TCRs with disease status, and machine learning to predict cytomegalovirus infection status. The genetic ancestry cluster associated with self-reported Caucasian donors included over 65% of the 300 to 450 genotyped donors. A later genetic analysis took genome-wide SNP genotypes for 398 of the 666 donors and used that subset as a discovery cohort. Rather than drawing on any new phenotypic data, the later analysis identified candidate immune exposures from TCR beta sequences and the way those sequences occurred across donors.

The library was built by means of the immunoSEQ multiplex PCR assay. The multiplex PCR relied on a mix of 60 forward primers for TCR Vbeta segments and 13 reverse primers for TCR Jbeta segments. The CDR3 region of rearranged TCR beta genes was amplified from genomic DNA with a multiplex PCR assay. Amplified TCR beta libraries were sequenced as 87-base-pair reads on the Illumina HiSeq System. Per the original workflow: Across the roughly 600 repertoires, a later analysis counted 80 million or so unique TCR beta chains, roughly 11 million of which were shared by at least two donors. To remove PCR and sequencing errors, raw reads were error-corrected and collapsed into unique sequences using a nearest-neighbor algorithm that merged closely related sequences. To assign V, D and J gene segments, CDR3 sequences were aligned to IMGT reference sequences. For a sequence to be retained, a match of at least six nucleotides was required to both a V gene segment and a J gene segment. Rearrangements were classified as productive when the CDR3 lacked stop codons and remained in frame with V and J, and all other rearrangements were classified as non-productive. Following IMGT convention, CDR3 was defined as the stretch from the second conserved V-encoded cysteine up to the conserved J-encoded phenylalanine. The earlier analysis of roughly 590 of the donors excluded sequences that lacked an unambiguous match to a single V gene segment. An earlier analysis of a few hundred of the donors called V segments functional above 56.7% productive rearrangements and segregating when the between-donor standard deviation exceeded 5%. A statistical classification framework was built for diagnosing cytomegalovirus status from the catalog of TCR beta chain sequences. In a later analysis, V and J genes were assigned by comparing TCR nucleotide sequences against IMGT/GENE-DB human TR gene sequences. The TCRdist pipeline was used in a later analysis to assign CDR3 sequences and most-parsimonious VDJ recombination scenarios. A later analysis defined each TCR beta chain by its CDR3 amino acid sequence plus V-gene family, and excluded reads lacking a unique V-gene family. In a later analysis, a few hundred highly shared, low-generation-probability nucleotide sequences were removed to address suspected cross-contamination and a sequencing artifact. In a later analysis, a clonal expansion index was calculated for each public chain from normalized within-repertoire ranks of inferred template counts. A later analysis computed generation probabilities with a VDJ recombination model fitted to out-of-frame rearrangements, and checked the results against IGoR. In a later analysis, TCR-TCR, TCR-HLA and TCR-CMV co-occurrence was scored with hypergeometric tests, and a repertoire-size bias correction was applied to TCR pairs. To estimate false discovery rates, a later analysis permuted the HLA or CMV assignments 20 times. In a later analysis, co-occurring TCRs were grouped with DBSCAN, and TCRdist sequence similarity was added when clustering was performed within HLA-allele-positive subsets. Repertoires with fewer than 30,000 or more than 120,000 public chains, plus five repertoires with anomalous nucleotide sharing, were excluded from co-occurrence clustering. TCRdb provides this immuneACCESS table in a form limited to in-frame rearrangements. Some clones are lacking; in checked studies, under half of them reflect an unresolved V gene, and why the rest are absent is not known. Clone size and V and J calls were adopted from that table, with D and trimming inferred from the DNA. Here the sample has fewer than 250,000 clones; 70% to 75% occur a single time. The ten largest clones represent approximately 4.6% of the sample.

The CDR3 starts with the cysteine, ends with the phenylalanine, and has 15 residues. Only CDR3 DNA remains: 45 bases, in frame from the first base. V is cut back by 4 bases and J by 6 bases, with 7 bases in the junction unmatched. The germline V gene encodes CDR1 MNHNY and CDR2 SVGAGI (reference sequence). The cohort was made up of 666 healthy bone marrow donors. At the time of sampling, all cohort members were nominally healthy, though unrecorded immune exposures were likely present. The donor was CMV seropositive and belonged to the group of a few hundred seropositive cohort members. A peripheral blood sample was collected from each donor, and TCR beta sequencing was performed on peripheral blood mononuclear cells. The Qiagen DNeasy Blood Extraction Kit was used to extract genomic DNA from the blood cell samples. This clone is a singleton in its sample. This clone's antigen is unknown. No qualities accompany the bases; no much larger clone lies one base away.

General study outcomes and caveats: The sequencing pipeline was judged likely to have produced a cluster of highly shared sequence variants as a technical artifact. In a later analysis, TCR association rates were found to vary across HLA loci, with the most associated TCRs seen for DRB1 alleles and the fewest for HLA-C alleles. Across donors, most TCR sequences were observed very rarely, whereas some public TCRs were present in many individuals. For the cohort, immune exposure information was limited to CMV serostatus. Because counts were too low, roughly 16 rarely observed V segments, including chromosome 9 orphons, were excluded from the earlier analysis of 500 to 700 of the donors. Some IMGT-functional V segments, including TRBV6-2 and TRBV6-3, could not be distinguished by the 87-base-pair reads and were therefore excluded. Assigning TCR associations to individual alleles was difficult when HLA alleles, especially DR and DQ, strongly co-occurred. Linkage disequilibrium might explain the correlated functional status among segregating V segments, but an unknown experimental factor could not be excluded. In vitro tests confirmed that a few of the cytomegalovirus-associated TCR beta chains recognize cytomegalovirus antigens. Broadly in line with IMGT annotations, most TCR beta V segments showed up in productive rearrangements about 87% or about 30% of the time in an earlier analysis of 450 to 750 of the donors. The presence/absence analyses assumed that sequencing depth was roughly uniform across donors, and that assumption may not be true. The cohort was sequenced for TCR beta chains only, and without alpha or paired-chain data the features that could be detected were limited. In a later genetic analysis, a missense DCLRE1C variant was associated with V-gene and J-gene trimming of TCR beta chains, and the association was replicated in an independent cohort. A later analysis reported that several top co-occurrence clusters appeared linked to parvovirus B19, influenza, CMV and Epstein-Barr virus. In a later genetic analysis, fewer N-insertions in productive TCRs were reported among donors in an Asian-associated ancestry cluster than the approximately 710-donor mean. A total of fewer than 200 TCR beta chains were listed by the study as associated with cytomegalovirus. Cytomegalovirus status was reported to be diagnosed by the classifier with high specificity and sensitivity in both the original and validation cohorts. Because HLA typing was missing for some donors at each locus, association tests included only the typed subset. A further reported finding was that TCR beta sequences accurately predicted the HLA-A and HLA-B alleles for most subjects in the first cohort. Specific HLA alleles were associated with 18,000 or so TCR beta sequences at a false discovery rate of 0.05 in a later analysis. In a later analysis, HLA-associated TCR beta chains were found to be more clonally expanded and to have lower generation probabilities than equally common non-associated chains. Most CMV-associated TCR beta chains appeared to be HLA-restricted in a later analysis, and the HLA associations seemed to be driven largely by CMV exposure. It was suggested by the authors that the approach could potentially be generalized to other disease states and immunological phenotypes.

In this chain, TRBV6-6 is recombined with TRBJ1-5; TRBD1 agrees with 9 junctional bases. The TCR sequence derives from a man in his thirties or forties in good health and CMV-seropositive. The sample consisted of PBMCs. CDR3 loop: CASSSGQGGRQPQHF. The sequenced DNA: TGTGCCAGCAGTTCGGGACAGGGAGGCCGTCAGCCCCAGCATTTT.